The 27 T cell receptor beta chains presented below share a single source sample, sequenced in a study of T cell changes during pregnancy in multiple sclerosis. Generated by immunoSEQ multiplex PCR, the TCRdb table keeps only in-frame clones and is missing some. The sample carries some 64,000 clones, roughly nine tenths recorded once. The sequencing here drew on peripheral blood, taken after pregnancy. These receptors were collected from a female donor with multiple sclerosis, enrolled in a pregnancy study.

As DNA, the CDR3 is TGCAGCGTCGCCCAGGGGGCGTTGGATGGCTACACCTTC. Amino acids: CSVAQGALDGYTF. The chain employs TRBV29-1 and TRBJ1-2; 8 positions match TRBD1. J gave up 6 bases and V 6 bases, and 9 bases lay outside the gene matches. Germline V gene data show CDR1 as SQVTM and CDR2 as ANQGSEA. The CDR3 loop spans 13 amino acids. Looking up the rest from reference TRBV29-1 and TRBJ1-2 gives the full variable domain: SAVISQKPSRDICQRGTSLTIQCQVDSQVTMMFWYRQQPGQSLTLIATANQGSEATYESGFVIDKFPISRPNLTFSTLTVSNMSPEDSSIYLCSVAQGALDGYTFGSGTRLTVV.

V gene TRBV4-2 combines with J gene TRBJ2-7, with TRBD2 matching over 8 bases. There are 14 residues in the CDR3. Germline V lookup: CDR1 LGHNA, CDR2 YNFKEQ. J gave up 2 bases and V 1 base, and 1 base lay outside the gene matches. The chain's CDR3 is CASSQAGGTYEQYF. The CDR3 DNA reads as TGTGCCAGCAGCCAAGCGGGGGGGACCTACGAGCAGTACTTC.

This chain joins TRBV7-2 and TRBJ2-4; tentative D call: TRBD2 (6 bases). CDR1 is SGHTA and CDR2 is FQGNSA in the germline V gene. The germline V and J ends were trimmed by 5 bases and 2 bases, with 19 bases remaining between them. This CDR3 has 17 amino acids. The CDR3 is CASSPSGEIGTKNIQYF. The CDR3 region has the DNA TGTGCCAGCAGCCCCTCGGGGGAGATTGGAACCAAAAACATTCAGTACTTC.

With respect to this clone: Distinct nucleotide sequences in the sample also encode this CDR3. This sequence joins TRBV30 and TRBJ1-2, with 8 bases matching TRBD1. The CDR3 spans 13 residues. Germline CDR1 and CDR2: GTSNPN and SVGIG (reference sequence). J lost 4 bases, V lost 3 bases, and 4 bases had no gene match. CDR3 nucleotides: TGTGCCTGGAGCGGACAGGGAGGCTATGGCTACACCTTC. Amino acids: CAWSGQGGYGYTF.

Notes on this clone: The same CDR3 also results from other DNA sequences found in this sample. CDR3 protein: CASSESTDTQYF. The DNA of the CDR3 is TGTGCCAGCAGTGAATCGACAGATACGCAGTATTTT. V and J are TRBV2 and TRBJ2-3, with D unresolved. The V end lost 2 bases, the J end lost 3 bases, and 3 bases lay between the germline ends. Germline V gives CDR1 SNHLY, CDR2 FYNNEI. The length of the CDR3 is 12 residues.

This clone showed up just a few times. The junction departs from the called germline gene at one end, perhaps through a read error. The genes are TRBV6-1 and TRBJ1-1; D is undetermined. CDR1 and CDR2 from the germline V gene are MNHNS and SASEGT. The CDR3 runs 13 residues. CDR3 bases: TGTGCCAGCAGTGAACTCAATGTGCCCTTCGGGGTCTTT. The encoded protein is CASSELNVPFGVF.

The chain uses TRBV4-3 and TRBJ2-1, with D unresolved. This CDR3 spans 12 amino acids. Trimming removed 6 bases at V and 5 bases at J, with 8 bases between. Germline lookup yields CDR1 LGHNA and CDR2 YSLEER. This chain's CDR3 is CASSWLDNEQFF. CDR3 coding DNA: TGCGCCAGCAGTTGGCTAGACAATGAGCAGTTCTTC.

This rearrangement joins TRBV7-8 to TRBJ1-5; 7 nucleotides line up with TRBD1. Trimming at V came to 1 base and at J to 4 bases, leaving 4 bases not matched to a gene. Per germline, CDR1 SGHVS and CDR2 FQNEAQ. This CDR3 region has 15 residues. The CDR3 sequence is CASSLDGDRNQPQHF. Here the CDR3 DNA reads TGTGCCAGCAGCTTAGATGGGGACAGAAATCAGCCCCAGCATTTT.

The J gene is TRBJ2-7, the V gene TRBV6-6; TRBD1 matches at 10 bases. The germline V gene encodes CDR1 MNHNY and CDR2 SVGAGI (reference sequence). V was clipped by 7 bases and J by 5 bases; unmatched bases: 11. CDR3 length equals 15 residues. The CDR3 protein is CASTDRDRGGHEQYF. For the CDR3, the DNA is TGTGCCAGCACAGACCGGGACAGGGGCGGCCACGAGCAGTACTTC.

This chain links TRBV7-9 with TRBJ2-7; D unresolved. Trimming cost V 8 bases and J 4 bases, with 9 bases left between them. This CDR3 is 11 amino acids long. Germline CDR1 SEHNR, CDR2 FQNEAQ (reference sequence). CDR3 loop: CASGHIYEQYF. The CDR3 nucleotides are TGTGCCAGCGGCCATATTTACGAGCAGTACTTC.

In this sample, this clone turned up a few times. The genes are TRBV7-3 and TRBJ1-1; D gene ambiguous. CDR1 SGHTA and CDR2 FQGTGA come from the germline V gene. The CDR3 is 13 residues long. The V end was cut by 6 bases, the J end by 1 base, with 9 bases between. The CDR3 is CASSASGNTEAFF. CDR3 sequence (DNA): TGTGCCAGCAGTGCCTCGGGGAACACTGAAGCTTTCTTT.

This clone is a singleton in its sample. The chain couples TRBV4-1 to TRBJ2-3; TRBD2 matches 11 bases. The germline CDR1 and CDR2 sequences are MGHRA and YSYEKL. This CDR3 contains 16 residues. The V and J ends lost 4 bases and 1 base, in that order; junction bases with no gene match: 4. This CDR3 reads CASSPLAGGGTDTQYF. The CDR3 DNA reads TGCGCCAGCAGCCCGTTAGCGGGAGGGGGCACAGATACGCAGTATTTT.

The chain joins TRBV27 to TRBJ2-7; 8 bases fit TRBD1. This CDR3 region has 19 residues. After removal of 2 bases from V and 4 bases from J, the junction contained 19 bases not matched to a gene. Germline assignment: CDR1 MNHEY and CDR2 SMNVEV (reference sequence). CDR3 residues: CASSLGGRGLISTKYEQYF. The CDR3, as DNA: TGTGCCAGCAGTTTAGGGGGCAGGGGGCTTATATCGACTAAGTACGAGCAGTACTTC.

The rearrangement links TRBV19 to TRBJ1-2; 9 positions match TRBD1. Germline CDR1 reads LNHDA; CDR2 reads SQIVND (reference sequence). V trimming: 0 bases; J trimming: 4 bases; junction bases outside the gene matches: 9. This CDR3 region has 17 residues. This chain's CDR3 is CASSIDTGGAGVYGYTF. The CDR3 DNA sequence: TGTGCCAGTAGTATAGACACAGGGGGCGCCGGGGTCTATGGCTACACCTTC.

The V call is TRBV19, the J call TRBJ2-2, with D tentatively TRBD2 (6 bases). Germline CDR1 reads LNHDA; CDR2 reads SQIVND (reference sequence). V was trimmed by 6 bases and J by 2 bases, leaving 13 bases between them. The CDR3 sequence is 15 residues long. The CDR3 nucleotides read TGTGCCAGTAGCACCGGGACTCGAAACACCGGGGAGCTGTTTTTT. Amino acid sequence: CASSTGTRNTGELFF.

This chain links TRBV5-1 with TRBJ1-1, with 8 bases lining up with TRBD1. Germline V gene lookup returns CDR1 SGHRS and CDR2 YFSETQ. The CDR3 is 14 amino acids. The junction had 3 bases not matched to a gene; V was cut back by 1 base and J by 4 bases. DNA for the CDR3: TGCGCCAGCAGCTTGCAGGGGGCCGGCACTGAAGCTTTCTTT. Its translation is CASSLQGAGTEAFF. Based on the CDR3 plus reference TRBV5-1 and TRBJ1-1, the full variable domain is KAGVTQTPRYLIKTRGQQVTLSCSPISGHRSVSWYQQTPGQGLQFLFEYFSETQRNKGNFPGRFSGRQFSNSRSEMNVSTLELGDSALYLCASSLQGAGTEAFFGQGTRLTVV.

The chain carries TRBV7-6 and TRBJ2-7; 8 bases map to TRBD1. The CDR3 is 16 amino acids. CDR1 is SGHVS and CDR2 is FNYEAQ in the germline V gene. The trim removed 4 bases at V and 0 bases at J, leaving 8 bases unmatched. CDR3 sequence reads: CASSSDRGRSSYEQYF. The CDR3 nucleotides read TGTGCCAGCAGCTCCGACAGGGGCCGGAGCTCCTACGAGCAGTACTTC.

The V call is TRBV19, the J call TRBJ1-4, with TRBD1 matching over 9 bases. The CDR3 loop spans 16 amino acids. Germline V lookup: CDR1 LNHDA, CDR2 SQIVND (reference sequence). Trimming removed 5 bases from V and 3 bases from J; junction bases left unmatched: 7. CDR3: CASSQRTGAANEKLFF. The CDR3 nucleotides are TGTGCCAGTAGTCAGAGGACAGGGGCGGCTAATGAAAAACTGTTTTTT.

The rearrangement uses TRBV30 and TRBJ2-6; the D gene is possibly TRBD1 (5 bases). V was clipped by 4 bases and J by 2 bases, with 15 bases between them. Per the germline V gene, CDR1 is GTSNPN and CDR2 is SVGIG (reference sequence). The CDR3 extends over 16 amino acids. Here the CDR3 reads CAWTMGRLTGANVLTF. The CDR3, as DNA: TGTGCCTGGACAATGGGGCGGTTGACTGGGGCCAACGTCCTGACTTTC.

This chain connects TRBV27 to TRBJ1-5; 7 positions agree with TRBD1. Germline V gene data show CDR1 as MNHEY and CDR2 as SMNVEV (reference sequence). The junction had 4 bases not matched to a gene; V was cut back by 5 bases and J by 0 bases. The CDR3 is 15 residues long. CDR3: CASSADRASNQPQHF. For the CDR3, the DNA is TGTGCCAGCAGTGCCGACAGGGCTAGCAATCAGCCCCAGCATTTT.

The chain recombines TRBV30 with TRBJ1-1; possible D gene TRBD1, 6 bases. In germline, CDR1 is GTSNPN, CDR2 SVGIG (reference sequence). The CDR3 consists of 15 residues. Deletions cut 3 bases from V and 5 bases from J, with 19 bases between. CDR3 amino acids: CAWSDKQGLWTEAFF. Written as DNA, the CDR3 is TGTGCCTGGAGCGATAAACAGGGTTTATGGACTGAAGCTTTCTTT. Drawing the rest from reference TRBV30 and TRBJ1-1, the complete variable domain is SQTIHQWPATLVQPVGSPLSLECTVEGTSNPNLYWYRQAAGRGLQLLFYSVGIGQISSEVPQNLSASRPQDRQFILSSKKLLLSDSGFYLCAWSDKQGLWTEAFFGQGTRLTVV.

CDR3 protein: CASSRDKFPWEQYF. The CDR3 nucleotides read TGTGCCAGCAGTCGGGACAAGTTTCCTTGGGAGCAGTACTTC. The V gene is TRBV6-5, the J gene TRBJ2-7, with D possibly being TRBD1 (6 bases). Germline values: CDR1 MNHEY, CDR2 SVGAGI. This CDR3 region has 14 residues. V lost 5 bases, J lost 7 bases, and 18 bases lay in between.

The gene calls are TRBV2 and TRBJ2-2, with 7 bases that match TRBD2. This CDR3 is 12 amino acids long. Germline V gives CDR1 SNHLY, CDR2 FYNNEI. V was pared by 6 bases and J by 7 bases, with 2 bases of the junction left unmatched. The DNA for the CDR3 is TGTGCCAGCAGAGCGGGGAACGGGGAGCTGTTTTTT. Translation gives CASRAGNGELFF.

The chain links TRBV5-4 to TRBJ1-1; no firm D call. V dropped 0 bases and J dropped 1 base, with 10 bases sitting between them. The CDR3 has 15 residues. CDR1 is SGHNT, CDR2 YYREEE, per germline (reference sequence). The CDR3 reads CASSLDRTENTEAFF. CDR3 bases: TGTGCCAGCAGCTTGGATCGTACAGAGAACACTGAAGCTTTCTTT.

The V gene is TRBV29-1, the J gene TRBJ2-1; 9 nucleotides line up with TRBD2. The CDR3 covers 17 residues. V was pared by 4 bases and J by 3 bases, with 13 bases of the junction left unmatched. Germline V gene sequence: CDR1 SQVTM, CDR2 ANQGSEA. The CDR3 region has the DNA TGCAGCGTTGGGGAAGGGGCTAGCGGGACCGGCTACAATGAGCAGTTCTTC. It translates to CSVGEGASGTGYNEQFF.

This CDR3 reads CASSLRGGGRASRGEQYF. The CDR3 DNA sequence: TGTGCCAGCAGTTTAAGGGGAGGCGGGAGGGCCTCCAGAGGCGAGCAGTACTTC. The chain employs TRBV28 and TRBJ2-7, with TRBD2 matching 9 bases. Germline V gene sequence: CDR1 MDHEN, CDR2 SYDVKM. J gave up 6 bases and V 2 bases, and 17 bases lay outside the gene matches. CDR3 size: 18 residues.

V is TRBV7-2 and J is TRBJ2-3; TRBD1 might be the D (5 bases). V was trimmed by 1 base and J by 3 bases, leaving 11 bases between them. This CDR3 is 15 amino acids long. Germline values: CDR1 SGHTA, CDR2 FQGNSA. CDR3 bases: TGTGCCAGCAGCTTAGGAAATCAGGGTACAGATACGCAGTATTTT. Translated, it gives CASSLGNQGTDTQYF.